The present entry profiles one T cell receptor (beta chain) with its context. Germline V gene lookup returns CDR1 MDHEN and CDR2 SYDVKM. The CDR3 has 13 residues. V was shortened by 2 bases and J by 2 bases, with 3 bases between the two germline ends. The entry originates in a study of blood T cell repertoires in COVID-19. Study-wide background: Samples came from the United States, Italy and Spain, spanning acute and convalescent COVID-19. Sources were T cells, B-cell-depleted T cells, or PBMCs; the material itself was cDNA or gDNA.

Original processing notes: Reference gene primer amplification in the assay estimated nucleated cell counts. TCRdb's copy holds only in-frame clones and misses some; the assay was immunoSEQ multiplex PCR. V and J calls and clone size follow that table, whereas D and trimming were derived from the DNA. The sample lists 150,000 to 200,000 clones, under 85% occurring once. Sequencing was carried out using peripheral blood. This sequence originates from a man aged 55 to 69 with active or convalescent COVID-19. The chain has TRBV28 and TRBJ2-2; D uncertain. The CDR3 loop is CASSLLNTGELFF. CDR3 DNA: TGTGCCAGCAGTTTACTAAACACCGGGGAGCTGTTTTTT.